Included here is one T cell receptor (beta chain) sequence, with context. Its antigen remains unidentified. These data come from a study of response to subunit inactivated influenza vaccine. Broader study findings: The authors proposed limited new T cell recruitment per seasonal influenza vaccination.

With 4 bases removed from V and 2 bases from J, the gap between germline ends came to 12 bases. CDR1 is SGHDN, CDR2 FVKESK, per germline. The CDR3 has 14 amino acids. MiXCR, run by TCRdb on the RT-PCR reads, gives a single entry per CDR3 protein. The table has about 830,000 distinct CDR3 sequences, about 18% seen once. V is TRBV14 and J is TRBJ2-7, with D unclear. Here the sequenced sample was PBMCs from blood, taken roughly 5 days after vaccination. This sequence originates from a man aged 50 or older who received an inactivated influenza vaccine. The chain's CDR3 is CASSLRNRAYEQYF. In nucleotides, the CDR3 is TGTGCCAGCAGCCTTCGGAATAGGGCCTACGAGCAGTACTTC.